This TCR beta chain was observed in a study of neoadjuvant anti-PD-1 for oral cavity cancer. Whole-study results and caveats: Post-nivolumab, blood T cell clonality was significantly elevated in non-responders. Treg/Th17 ratio rose with pretreatment blood and fell with post-treatment tumor TCRbeta clonality.

CDR1 and CDR2 (germline): MNHNS, SASEGT. The length of the CDR3 is 13 residues. The trim removed 9 bases at V and 5 bases at J, leaving 7 bases unmatched. The table came from immunoSEQ multiplex PCR; TCRdb's copy has only in-frame clones and leaves some out. The table lists approximately 13,000 clones, about 70% of them singletons. A note on this clone: The antigen is undetermined.

Time point described: after neoadjuvant nivolumab, at surgical resection. Patients were newly diagnosed with stage II-IVA oral cavity squamous cell carcinoma without prior systemic or radiation treatment. The receptor's source is a person aged 35 to 85 with oral cavity squamous cell carcinoma. The input for sequencing was PBMCs, taken after nivolumab (anti-PD-1) treatment. V and J are TRBV6-1 and TRBJ2-1; 7 nucleotides line up with TRBD2. The CDR3 sequence is CASGLVGDNEQFF. CDR3 bases: TGTGCCAGTGGACTAGTTGGGGACAATGAGCAGTTCTTC.